This section outlines one TCR beta chain sequence together with its context. The sample comes from a study of blood T cell repertoires in COVID-19. For the study at large: There were acute and convalescent COVID-19 samples, and they came from the United States, Italy and Spain.

The CDR3 sequence is 13 residues long. Trimming removed 6 bases from V and 9 bases from J, with 18 bases in between. Methods used by the authors: Amplification of reference gene primers provided the estimated nucleated cell counts. Some clones are missing from TCRdb's copy, which holds only in-frame ones; the method was immunoSEQ multiplex PCR. V and J calls and clone size are as listed in that table; D and trimming were resolved from the DNA. The top ten hold roughly 8% of the sample, which has 250,000 to 350,000 clones, about 87% seen once. The V call is TRBV12-3 or TRBV12-4, the J call TRBJ2-7; D is possibly TRBD1 (6 bases). Sequencing was done on a sample of peripheral blood. The sequence was collected from a woman in her forties or fifties who had recovered from COVID-19. Written as DNA, the CDR3 is TGTGCCAGCAGCGCTATGGACCAAGGGGGGCAGTACTTC. It codes for CASSAMDQGGQYF.